This record concerns one T cell receptor (beta chain) sequence. What it binds is unknown. The ends lost 5 bases at V and 6 bases at J; junction bases unmatched: 8. The CDR3 runs 15 residues. Germline CDR1 and CDR2: SNHLY and FYNNEI. Other autoimmune diseases, uncontrolled infections, pregnancy and lactation each led to patient exclusion. The data originate from a study of Graves' ophthalmopathy and Graves' hyperthyroidism. Whole-study context: No treatment had been given when peripheral blood was collected at initial diagnosis.

Amplification of the TCR beta CDR3 regions used RNA transcripts (as template). Following a first-round RT-PCR that used HTBI primers, a second-round multiplex PCR was carried out. TCRdb reprocessed the multiplex PCR reads with MiXCR, giving one entry per CDR3 protein. The table has about 740,000 distinct CDR3 sequences, 35% to 50% seen once. Points from the study as a whole: Blood contained most expanded thyroid clonotypes exceeding 0.001 frequency.

The clonotype comes from an adult man with Graves' ophthalmopathy. V is TRBV2 and J is TRBJ1-4; 8 nucleotides match TRBD1. The source material was peripheral blood. The CDR3: CASSSTGAEDEKLFF. Here the CDR3 DNA reads TGTGCCAGCAGTTCGACAGGGGCCGAGGATGAAAAACTGTTTTTT.